The present T cell receptor (beta chain) was sequenced within a study of blood T cells in healthy people across ages. Findings and caveats of the study: Diversity figures derived from one million T cells were judged to underestimate the true value. Diversity was higher, and naive CD4+ cells more numerous, in long-lived donors than in aged donors.

The CDR3 is 14 residues long. Germline V CDR1 and CDR2: DFQATT, SNEGSKA (reference sequence). V gave up 0 bases and J gave up 12 bases, with 18 bases separating them. About this clonotype itself: Its antigen is not known.

The authors extracted at least 5 micrograms of total RNA per sample. Then a second PCR, running roughly 7 to 11 cycles, was carried out with a sample-barcoded 5' primer and a J-beta primer mix. Carrying 12 random nucleotides, a template-switch adaptor labeled each individual cDNA molecule. TCRdb re-called the 5' RACE reads with MiXCR, one entry per CDR3 protein. The table has 1 million or so distinct CDR3 sequences, less than 50% seen once; the top ten hold around 18%. The TCR originated in a woman aged 60-75 years in good health. This sequence joins TRBV20-1 and TRBJ2-1; D is unresolved. Sequencing input: blood. CDR3 loop: CSARDRSGSRWQFF. CDR3 in DNA: TGCAGTGCTAGAGATCGATCGGGTTCTCGTTGGCAGTTCTTC.